Listed here is a single T cell receptor (beta chain). No antigen is known for it. V lost 3 bases to trimming and J lost 4 bases, with 7 bases between them. Germline loops: CDR1 DFQATT, CDR2 SNEGSKA (reference sequence). The length of the CDR3 is 11 residues. This record belongs to a study of T cells in Graves' hyperthyroidism and ophthalmopathy. Findings and limits, study-wide: Separating ophthalmopathy from stable hyperthyroidism was achieved by a 13 V-J model. Median prediction lead before ophthalmopathy onset was around 7 months with the model.

10 ml fresh peripheral blood yielded the PBMCs. TCR beta CDR3 regions were amplified from RNA transcripts. HTBI primers were used for first-round RT-PCR of the TCR CDR3. TCRdb analysed the multiplex PCR reads with MiXCR anew, one entry per CDR3 protein. Of 490,000 or so distinct CDR3 sequences detected, approximately 23% appear once; the ten largest clones hold about half. The V gene is TRBV20-1, the J gene TRBJ2-7; weak D call: TRBD2 (5 bases). The sample taken for sequencing was blood. This TCR came from a woman aged 70-85 years with Graves' ophthalmopathy. The CDR3: CSAREEYEQYF. CDR3 nucleotides: TGCAGTGCTAGGGAGGAGTACGAGCAGTACTTC.